In its sample, the clone carrying this TCR beta chain was seen many times. What it binds is not known. Germline-derived CDR1 and CDR2 are SGHTA and FQGNSA. V lost 4 bases and J lost 0, with 13 bases in between. CDR3 length equals 16 residues. The record originates from a study of neurological immune-mediated disorders. Whole-study findings and limits: The level of TCR clonal expansion was highest in patients with HTLV-1-associated myelopathy and lowest in multiple sclerosis, where it fell below the level seen in healthy controls. None of the CDR3 amino acid sequences found in expanded clones was shared across subjects. This suggests that the TCR-beta repertoires were private in all groups.

5'RACE generated cDNA with 10-nucleotide random UMIs. TCRdb redid the calling of the 5' RACE reads with MiXCR, one entry per CDR3 protein. Here the sample spans 35,000 to 45,000 distinct CDR3 sequences, around 14% being singletons. Sequencing was performed on PBMCs. This rearrangement joins TRBV7-2 to TRBJ1-5, with D perhaps TRBD1 (5 bases). This TCR was sampled from a woman aged 45 to 65 with HTLV-1-associated myelopathy (HAM/TSP). CDR3 nucleotides: TGTGCCAGCAGCTACCTACGGGGGAATAGCAATCAGCCCCAGCATTTT. Translation gives CASSYLRGNSNQPQHF.